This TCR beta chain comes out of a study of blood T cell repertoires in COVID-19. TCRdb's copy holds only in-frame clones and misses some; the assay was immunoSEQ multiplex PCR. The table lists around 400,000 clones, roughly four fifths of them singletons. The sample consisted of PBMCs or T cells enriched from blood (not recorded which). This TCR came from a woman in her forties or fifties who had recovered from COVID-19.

The DNA of the CDR3 is TGTGCCAGCAGCCCGCGACCAGACAGACTCTGCAATGAGCAGTTCTTC. This gives the protein CASSPRPDRLCNEQFF. This sequence joins TRBV12-1 and TRBJ2-1; the table calls TRBD1, which could not be checked here. TRBV12-1 is a listed pseudogene. This CDR3 region has 16 residues.